The 17 T cell receptor beta chains reported below all come from one sample, sequenced in a study of glioma-infiltrating T cells after dendritic cell vaccination (dated by TCRdb to 2016 to 2018). Libraries were built with the immunoSEQ multiplex PCR assay. TCRdb's version of the immuneACCESS table is confined to in-frame rearrangements and falls short of the full clone set. An unresolved V gene accounts for under half of the shortfall where checked; the remainder is of unknown origin. The sample yields under 40,000 clones; more than 90% were counted once. The ten top clones hold under 2.5% of the sample. This sample comprised blood, obtained before dendritic cell vaccination. All receptors derive from a human donor with glioblastoma.

The rearrangement links TRBV23-1 to TRBJ2-2; possible D gene TRBD2, 7 bases. TRBV23-1 is given ORF status, its function remaining uncertain. The CDR3 has 14 residues. With 7 bases removed from V and 12 bases from J, the gap between germline ends came to 21 bases. Here the CDR3 DNA reads TGCGCCAGCAACCCCGGGGGGCCAGGCCCGAAGCTGTTTTTT. This encodes CASNPGGPGPKLFF.

This chain links TRBV6-5 with TRBJ2-1, with D possibly TRBD1 on 8 matching bases. Between the trimmed V and J ends, which lost 4 bases and 14 bases, there was a span of 15 bases. This CDR3 comprises 12 residues. Germline values: CDR1 MNHEY, CDR2 SVGAGI. The CDR3: CASSSGQGGEFF. The CDR3 nucleotides are TGTGCCAGCAGTTCAGGACAGGGAGGGGAGTTCTTC.

The V and J genes are TRBV6-1 and TRBJ1-2; no definite D call. There are 13 residues in the CDR3. Trimming stripped 3 bases from V and 1 base from J, with 6 bases between. Germline V gene data show CDR1 as MNHNS and CDR2 as SASEGT. CDR3 protein: CASSERSNYGYTF. The CDR3 nucleotides read TGTGCCAGCAGTGAGCGGAGTAACTATGGCTACACCTTC.

This clone was seen once. The chain couples TRBV18 to TRBJ2-2, with D possibly matching TRBD2 (6 bases). This CDR3 is 18 amino acids long. V was trimmed by 3 bases and J by 5 bases, leaving 22 bases between them. CDR1 is KGHSH, CDR2 LQKENI, per germline. DNA of the CDR3: TGTGCCAGCTCACCCCCCCCACGCGGGGCGCCCCTTACCGGGGAGCTGTTTTTT. Its translation is CASSPPPRGAPLTGELFF. The variable domain in full, completed from reference TRBV18 and TRBJ2-2, reads NAGVMQNPRHLVRRRGQEARLRCSPMKGHSHVYWYRQLPEEGLKFMVYLQKENIIDESGMPKERFSAEFPKEGPSILRIQQVVRGDSAAYFCASSPPPRGAPLTGELFFGEGSRLTVL.

The J gene is TRBJ1-6, the V gene TRBV5-6, with D possibly matching TRBD1 (5 bases). The CDR3 runs to 18 residues. The V end lost 4 bases, the J end lost 0 bases, and 17 bases lay between the germline ends. CDR1 and CDR2 (germline): SGHDT, YYEEEE. CDR3 residues: CASSHIVVDSSYNSPLHF. The CDR3 bases are TGTGCCAGCAGCCATATTGTTGTAGACAGCTCCTATAATTCACCCCTCCACTTT.

This chain connects TRBV5-4 to TRBJ2-5; 9 nucleotides match TRBD1. The germline gives CDR1 SGHNT, CDR2 YYREEE (reference sequence). Trimming at V came to 4 bases and at J to 5 bases, leaving 6 bases not matched to a gene. CDR3 length: 14 amino acids. The CDR3 reads CASSPGQGRETQYF. The CDR3 DNA sequence: TGTGCCAGCAGCCCGGGACAGGGCCGGGAGACCCAGTACTTC.

The chain couples TRBV5-1 to TRBJ1-1; D is uncertain. With 7 bases removed from V and 1 base from J, the gap between germline ends came to 14 bases. The V gene's germline CDR1 is SGHRS and CDR2 YFSETQ. This CDR3 is built from 14 residues. DNA for the CDR3: TGCGCCAGCGCCATTCGCGGGGAGAACACTGAAGCTTTCTTT. It yields the protein CASAIRGENTEAFF.

CDR3 sequence (DNA): TGTGCCAGCAGCTTAGCGAGGGGACAGGGCTACGAGCAGTACTTC. Amino acids: CASSLARGQGYEQYF. The genes are TRBV7-2 and TRBJ2-7; TRBD1 agrees at 9 bases. There are 15 residues in the CDR3. With V trimmed by 0 bases and J by 3 bases, 3 bases remained unmatched. The V gene's germline CDR1 is SGHTA and CDR2 FQGNSA.

This chain connects TRBV7-8 to TRBJ1-6, with D possibly matching TRBD1 (5 bases). V dropped 3 bases and J dropped 5 bases, with 11 bases sitting between them. The CDR3 loop spans 15 amino acids. Germline V gene lookup returns CDR1 SGHVS and CDR2 FQNEAQ. This CDR3 reads CASSLVTGDNSPLHF. For the CDR3, the DNA is TGTGCCAGCAGCTTGGTCACAGGAGATAATTCACCCCTCCACTTT.

This rearrangement joins TRBV18 to TRBJ1-1; D gene unclear. The germline CDR1 and CDR2 sequences are KGHSH and LQKENI. The CDR3 is made up of 13 amino acids. Trimming took off 2 bases at V and 5 bases at J, with 9 bases between the two ends. The CDR3 coding sequence is TGTGCCAGCTCACCATCCGAACAGACTGAAGCTTTCTTT. This codes for CASSPSEQTEAFF.

This rearrangement joins TRBV7-8 to TRBJ2-5, with 8 bases matching TRBD2. Looked up from germline, CDR1 is SGHVS and CDR2 is FQNEAQ. The CDR3 extends over 14 amino acids. Trimming at V came to 8 bases and at J to 3 bases, leaving 8 bases not matched to a gene. The CDR3 loop is CASGPGGGEETQYF. CDR3 in DNA: TGTGCCAGCGGACCGGGGGGGGGCGAAGAGACCCAGTACTTC. The complete variable domain, with remaining parts taken from reference TRBV7-8 and TRBJ2-5, reads GAGVSQSPRYKVAKRGQDVALRCDPISGHVSLFWYQQALGQGPEFLTYFQNEAQLDKSGLPSDRFFAERPEGSVSTLKIQRTQQEDSAVYLCASGPGGGEETQYFGPGTRLLVL.

V usage is TRBV2 and J usage is TRBJ2-7; 10 bases map to TRBD1. Germline V lookup: CDR1 SNHLY, CDR2 FYNNEI. J lost 6 bases, V lost 4 bases, and 9 bases had no gene match. This CDR3 is 15 amino acids long. CDR3 coding DNA: TGTGCCAGCAGTGGACAGGGGGCTGTTTCGGGCGAGCAGTACTTC. Translating gives CASSGQGAVSGEQYF.

The chain uses TRBV19 and TRBJ1-4, with TRBD1 matching over 7 bases. CDR1 and CDR2 from the germline V gene are LNHDA and SQIVND (reference sequence). J gave up 4 bases and V 3 bases, and 8 bases lay outside the gene matches. There are 16 residues in the CDR3. DNA for the CDR3: TGTGCCAGTAGTATGAGGTCAGGGGGGATTAATGAAAAACTGTTTTTT. Protein product: CASSMRSGGINEKLFF.

This clone was seen only once. This chain joins TRBV4-1 and TRBJ1-2, with 7 positions matching TRBD1. The CDR3 consists of 17 residues. Germline V CDR1 and CDR2: MGHRA, YSYEKL. J lost 0 bases, V lost 1 base, and 8 bases had no gene match. The CDR3, as DNA: TGCGCCAGCAGCCAAGCACAGGGGTCTACAGCTAACTATGGCTACACCTTC. As protein: CASSQAQGSTANYGYTF.

A note on this clone: One end of the junction does not line up with germline, which may come from a read error. Other nucleotide sequences in the sample specify the same CDR3. The rearrangement links TRBV9 to TRBJ1-6; the D gene is possibly TRBD1 (6 bases). CDR3 length: 15 residues. Germline V CDR1 and CDR2: SGDLS, YYNGEE. The DNA for the CDR3 is TGTGCCAGCAGCCAGCGGACAGCCAATAATTCCCCCCTCCACTTT. Its protein is CASSQRTANNSPLHF. The full variable domain, its missing parts supplied by reference TRBV9 and TRBJ1-6, is DSGVTQTPKHLITATGQRVTLRCSPRSGDLSVYWYQQSLDQGLQFLIQYYNGEERAKGNILERFSAQQFPDLHSELNLSSLELGDSALYFCASSQRTANNSPLHFGNGTRLTVT.

The chain joins TRBV4-1 to TRBJ1-1; D ambiguous. In germline, CDR1 is MGHRA, CDR2 YSYEKL. V lost 1 base and J 10 bases, leaving 13 bases between the germline ends. The CDR3 is 13 amino acids. The CDR3 sequence: CASSQVKTARAFF. The DNA of the CDR3 is TGCGCCAGCAGCCAAGTTAAGACTGCTAGAGCTTTCTTT.

The V gene is TRBV4-1, the J gene TRBJ2-5, with D possibly being TRBD2 (7 bases). Germline CDR1 and CDR2: MGHRA and YSYEKL. Deletions cut 5 bases from V and 5 bases from J, with 18 bases between. This CDR3 is built from 15 residues. This chain's CDR3 is CASSFLGGRIETQYF. The CDR3 bases are TGCGCCAGCAGCTTCCTCGGGGGGCGAATTGAGACCCAGTACTTC.